These 9 T cell receptor beta chains were sequenced from one sample in a study of T cell responses to AZD1222 COVID-19 vaccine. Produced via immunoSEQ multiplex PCR; TCRdb's table is partial and in-frame only. The sample includes 140,000 to 150,000 clones, 91% of them seen just once. This sample comprised peripheral blood, obtained on day 0 of AZD1222 vaccination. The source of these receptors is an adult in good health.

This clone appeared a few times. The chain links TRBV19 to TRBJ1-1; possible D gene TRBD1, 6 bases. The V end lost 7 bases, the J end lost 1 base, and 13 bases lay between the germline ends. CDR3 size: 14 residues. Germline V gene lookup returns CDR1 LNHDA and CDR2 SQIVND (reference sequence). CDR3 sequence: CASIAGHRNTEAFF. CDR3 in DNA: TGTGCCAGTATCGCGGGACATAGGAACACTGAAGCTTTCTTT.

This chain uses TRBV5-1 with TRBJ1-1; 9 bases align to TRBD1. The CDR3 has 16 residues. CDR1 SGHRS and CDR2 YFSETQ come from the germline V gene. The V segment lost 4 bases and the J segment 0 bases; nucleotides outside the gene matches: 7. The CDR3 DNA follows: TGCGCCAGCAGCGTAGGGACAGGGACTATGAACACTGAAGCTTTCTTT. This sequence encodes CASSVGTGTMNTEAFF.

The V gene is TRBV5-8, the J gene TRBJ2-2; 10 bases match TRBD2. V shed 4 bases and J 4 bases; nucleotides not matched to a gene: 10. CDR3 length: 17 residues. In germline, CDR1 is SGHTS, CDR2 YDEGEE. The CDR3 reads CASSVLSSGGTTGELFF. The CDR3 DNA reads TGTGCCAGCAGCGTCCTATCTAGCGGGGGAACCACCGGGGAGCTGTTTTTT.

The CDR3 sequence is CASSSHPTYEQYF. CDR3 bases: TGTGCCAGCAGCTCGCACCCCACCTACGAGCAGTACTTC. The chain links TRBV7-3 to TRBJ2-7, with no clear D. The CDR3 is 13 amino acids. V lost 4 bases to trimming and J lost 2 bases, with 9 bases between them. Germline V CDR1 and CDR2: SGHTA, FQGTGA. Drawing the rest from reference TRBV7-3 and TRBJ2-7, the complete variable domain is GAGVSQTPSNKVTEKGKYVELRCDPISGHTALYWYRQSLGQGPEFLIYFQGTGAADDSGLPNDRFFAVRPEGSVSTLKIQRTERGDSAVYLCASSSHPTYEQYFGPGTRLTVT.

V is TRBV10-3 and J is TRBJ1-2; 8 nucleotides align to TRBD1. The CDR3 has 15 residues. The trim removed 0 bases at V and 6 bases at J, leaving 6 bases unmatched. The germline V gene has CDR1 ENHRY and CDR2 SYGVKD. The CDR3, as DNA: TGTGCCATCAGTGAGTCAACAGGGGGGGTGAATGGCTACACCTTC. It encodes CAISESTGGVNGYTF.

The V call is TRBV15, the J call TRBJ1-1; D remains ambiguous. There are 11 residues in the CDR3. CDR1 is LNHNV and CDR2 is YYDKDF in the germline V gene (reference sequence). V was clipped by 0 bases and J by 7 bases, with 3 bases between them. The CDR3 spells CATSRDHEAFF. The CDR3 DNA follows: TGTGCCACCAGCAGAGATCATGAAGCTTTCTTT.

This chain connects TRBV4-3 to TRBJ1-6; weak D call: TRBD1 (5 bases). CDR3 length: 20 residues. Germline CDR1 and CDR2: LGHNA and YSLEER. V was trimmed by 2 bases and J by 0 bases, leaving 20 bases between them. The CDR3 is CASSQRGNQGRGSYNSPLHF. CDR3 nucleotide sequence: TGCGCCAGCAGCCAACGGGGAAATCAGGGCCGGGGCTCCTATAATTCACCCCTCCACTTT.

This chain connects TRBV7-9 to TRBJ1-4, with TRBD1 identical over 10 bases. Per the germline V gene, CDR1 is SEHNR and CDR2 is FQNEAQ (reference sequence). V shed 2 bases, J shed 8 bases, and the junction held 11 bases outside the gene matches. The CDR3 totals 17 residues. The CDR3 spells CASSLRDRGLQDEKLFF. The CDR3 DNA reads TGTGCCAGCAGCTTACGCGACAGGGGGCTCCAAGACGAAAAACTGTTTTTT.

J is TRBJ2-3 and V is TRBV10-3, with D tentatively TRBD1 (5 bases). The CDR3 totals 15 residues. Trimming pared 3 bases from V and 6 bases from J, leaving 16 bases between. The V gene's germline CDR1 is ENHRY and CDR2 SYGVKD. As DNA, the CDR3 is TGTGCCATCAGTGATCAGGGATCCCCGATGGATACGCAGTATTTT. Translating it yields CAISDQGSPMDTQYF.